This is a list of T cell receptor beta chains from one sample in a study of early T cells in non-severe SARS-CoV-2 infection. One entry per CDR3 protein, called by TCRdb with MiXCR from the 5' RACE reads. There are 55,000 to 65,000 distinct CDR3 sequences in the sample; about 8.9% occur only once, and 15% to 20% lies in the top ten. The sequenced sample was whole blood. Receptors originate from an adult who was a healthcare worker with PCR-confirmed SARS-CoV-2 infection or an uninfected control (not recorded which). CDR3s include the opening cysteine and the closing phenylalanine or tryptophan. D genes are given only for firm matches. Size is stated for part of the rows, as once, few or many counts, or as a class when the clone is expanded.

clone size	J gene	V gene	CDR3 length	D gene	CDR3 protein	CDR3 DNA
few	TRBJ1-2	TRBV5-1	14	.	CASSRVEGGYGYTF	TGCGCCAGCAGCCGGGTCGAGGGAGGCTATGGCTACACCTTC
many	TRBJ2-1	TRBV11-3	15	TRBD2	CASSLGLAGYNEQFF	TGTGCCAGCAGCCTGGGGCTAGCGGGTTACAATGAGCAGTTCTTC
many	TRBJ2-7	TRBV4-2	18	TRBD2	CASSPGGPLLPLSYEQYF	TGTGCCAGCAGCCCGGGAGGCCCCCTTCTCCCCCTCTCCTACGAGCAGTACTTC
few	TRBJ2-5	TRBV6-2/TRBV6-3	14	.	CASSYLRPEWTQYF	TGTGCCAGCAGTTACCTCAGACCAGAATGGACCCAGTACTTC
few	TRBJ2-1	TRBV5-1	13	.	CASSLRGFNEQFF	TGCGCCAGCAGCTTGCGCGGTTTCAATGAGCAGTTCTTC
.	TRBJ1-5	TRBV20-1	9	.	CSASQPQHF	TGCAGTGCTTCTCAGCCCCAGCATTTT
.	TRBJ1-4	TRBV3-1	16	.	CASSLGPTVLNEKLFF	TGTGCCAGCAGCCTCGGGCCTACGGTCCTCAATGAAAAACTGTTTTTT
few	TRBJ2-1	TRBV12-3/TRBV12-4	16	TRBD2	CASSFSGRVQYNEQFF	TGTGCCAGCAGTTTCAGCGGGAGGGTCCAATACAATGAGCAGTTCTTC
.	TRBJ2-2	TRBV6-2/TRBV6-3	16	.	CASRTLIADFTGELFF	TGTGCCAGCAGGACCCTAATAGCGGATTTCACCGGGGAGCTGTTTTTT
many	TRBJ1-6	TRBV30	13	.	CAWRRDMGSPLHF	TGTGCCTGGAGGCGGGATATGGGTTCACCCCTCCACTTT
.	TRBJ2-2	TRBV7-2	15	.	CASSLRALNTGELFF	TGTGCCAGCAGCTTACGTGCGCTCAACACCGGGGAGCTGTTTTTT
many	TRBJ1-5	TRBV29-1	13	.	CSVRTVGGQPQHF	TGCAGCGTTCGTACAGTGGGTGGGCAGCCCCAGCATTTT
.	TRBJ2-1	TRBV6-6	15	TRBD2	CASSYRGRADNEQFF	TGTGCCAGCAGTTATCGCGGGAGGGCCGACAATGAGCAGTTCTTC
many	TRBJ2-5	TRBV4-2	17	.	CASSQDRERWNQETQYF	TGTGCCAGCAGCCAAGATCGGGAGCGGTGGAACCAAGAGACCCAGTACTTC
many	TRBJ2-1	TRBV4-2	15	.	CASSQDYRDGDEQFF	TGTGCCAGCAGCCAAGATTACAGGGACGGTGATGAGCAGTTCTTC
.	TRBJ1-6	TRBV27	13	.	CASSLSPDRALHF	TGTGCCAGCAGTTTATCCCCGGATCGGGCCCTCCACTTT
few	TRBJ2-3	TRBV9	16	.	CASSVVGGSSTDTQYF	TGTGCCAGCAGCGTAGTAGGGGGGTCTAGCACAGATACGCAGTATTTT
.	TRBJ2-3	TRBV12-3/TRBV12-4	15	TRBD1	CASSRQGAYTDTQYF	TGTGCCAGCAGTCGACAGGGGGCCTACACAGATACGCAGTATTTT
few	TRBJ1-4	TRBV7-9	14	TRBD1	CASSPTGGMKKLFF	TGTGCCAGCAGCCCGACAGGGGGAATGAAAAAACTGTTTTTT